The clone carrying this T cell receptor (beta chain) has ten or more counts. Molecules of cDNA were individually given unique molecular identifiers that were attached to them. TCRdb itself ran the 5' RACE reads through MiXCR, one entry per CDR3 protein. In the table there are about 64,000 distinct CDR3 sequences, over 9% of which are singletons. This sample is part of a study of early T cells in non-severe SARS-CoV-2 infection. The source of this sequence is an adult who was a healthcare worker with PCR-confirmed SARS-CoV-2 infection or an uninfected control (not recorded which). The sample in question was whole blood, obtained at baseline.

CDR3: CASSQGSSGNTIYF. The CDR3 region has the DNA TGCGCCAGCAGCCAAGGGTCCTCTGGAAACACCATATATTTT. The gene calls are TRBV5-1 and TRBJ1-3; no definite D call. The CDR3 runs to 14 residues. V shed 4 bases and J shed 0 bases, with 8 bases lying between them. The germline CDR1 and CDR2 sequences are SGHRS and YFSETQ.